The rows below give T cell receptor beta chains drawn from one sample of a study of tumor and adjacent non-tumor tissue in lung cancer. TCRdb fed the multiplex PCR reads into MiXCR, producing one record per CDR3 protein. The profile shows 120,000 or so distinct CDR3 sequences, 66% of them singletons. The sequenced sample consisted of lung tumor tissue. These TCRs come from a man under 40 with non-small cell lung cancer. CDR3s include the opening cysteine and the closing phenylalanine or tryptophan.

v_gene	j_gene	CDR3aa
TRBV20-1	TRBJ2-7	CSAGTISYEQCF
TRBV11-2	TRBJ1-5	CASSLQGGSSNQLQHF
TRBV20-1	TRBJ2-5	CSARLTGYETQYF
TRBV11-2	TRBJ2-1	CVSSSERAVYNEQFF
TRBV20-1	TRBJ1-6	CSARGGQASFFNSPLHF
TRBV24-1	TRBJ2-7	CATSRGQGGAYEQYF
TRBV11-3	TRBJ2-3	CASSSPYRWDTDTQYF
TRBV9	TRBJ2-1	CASSVVEGGKTYNEQFF
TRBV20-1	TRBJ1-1	CNATTGPEAFF
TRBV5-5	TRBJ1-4	CASRAGQGAGSEKLFF
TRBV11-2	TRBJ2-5	CASSLNSGEIQYF
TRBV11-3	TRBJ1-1	CTTQDSLVSPEAFF
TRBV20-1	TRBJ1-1	CSASQQVRPEVFF
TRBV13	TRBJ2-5	CASSLMEAQYF
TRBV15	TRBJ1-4	CATSGTDTTNEKLFF
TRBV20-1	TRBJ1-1	CSALRDHTEASF
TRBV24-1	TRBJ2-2	CATRGGRGSGELFF
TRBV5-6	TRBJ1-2	CATQDKVSANYGYTF
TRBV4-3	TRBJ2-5	CASSRNNPGWSETQYF
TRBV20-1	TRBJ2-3	CSATGTSGHRDTQYF
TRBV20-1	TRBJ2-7	CNVANWAGGDEQYF
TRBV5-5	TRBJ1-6	CASSLVARSPYNSPLHF
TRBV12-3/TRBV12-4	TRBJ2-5	CANSLRRHFQGTQYF
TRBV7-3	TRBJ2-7	CASSVSGGSYYEQYF
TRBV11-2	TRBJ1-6	CASNLTGGVGNSPLHF